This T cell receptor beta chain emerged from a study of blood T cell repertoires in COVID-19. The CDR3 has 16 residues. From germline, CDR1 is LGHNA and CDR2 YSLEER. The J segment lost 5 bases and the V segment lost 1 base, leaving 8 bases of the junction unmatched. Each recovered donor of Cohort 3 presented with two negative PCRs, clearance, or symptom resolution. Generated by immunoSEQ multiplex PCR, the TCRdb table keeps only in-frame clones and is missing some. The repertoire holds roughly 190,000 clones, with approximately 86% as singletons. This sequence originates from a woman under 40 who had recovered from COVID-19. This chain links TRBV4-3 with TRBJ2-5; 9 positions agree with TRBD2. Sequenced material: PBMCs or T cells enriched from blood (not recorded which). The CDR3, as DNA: TGCGCCAGCAGCCAAGTGGTGGCGGGAGGGCAGGAGACCCAGTACTTC. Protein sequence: CASSQVVAGGQETQYF.